The 20 T cell receptor beta chains presented below share a single source sample, sequenced in a study of radiotherapy plus CTLA-4 blockade in lung cancer. Profiled with immunoSEQ multiplex PCR; TCRdb holds only in-frame clones, not every one. Of 70,000 to 90,000 clones listed, about 80% were seen once; the top ten hold 0.79%. The source material was peripheral blood, sampled from a patient treated with radiotherapy plus ipilimumab. The source is a human donor with non-small cell lung cancer who had stable disease on radiotherapy plus ipilimumab.

This clone was counted once. The chain employs TRBV30 and TRBJ2-7; no clear D gene. This CDR3 has 14 amino acids. The germline gives CDR1 GTSNPN, CDR2 SVGIG (reference sequence). With 3 bases removed from V and 0 bases from J, the gap between germline ends came to 12 bases. CDR3 sequence (DNA): TGTGCCTGGAGGGGGATACCGAGCTCCTACGAGCAGTACTTC. It translates to CAWRGIPSSYEQYF.

V and J are TRBV19 and TRBJ1-6, with D unresolved. Germline CDR1 reads LNHDA; CDR2 reads SQIVND (reference sequence). This CDR3 contains 15 residues. Trimming removed 3 bases at V and 4 bases at J, with 10 bases between. CDR3 loop: CASSMIDTYNSPLHF. The CDR3 nucleotides read TGTGCCAGTAGTATGATCGACACATATAATTCACCCCTCCACTTT.

The chain joins TRBV18 to TRBJ1-3; TRBD1 aligns across 8 bases. The germline V gene has CDR1 KGHSH and CDR2 LQKENI. CDR3 length: 16 residues. The ends lost 3 bases at V and 4 bases at J; junction bases unmatched: 8. CDR3 bases: TGTGCCAGCTCACCTTCGACAGGGGCGGGAGGAAACACCATATATTTT. It translates to CASSPSTGAGGNTIYF.

V and J are TRBV7-2 and TRBJ1-6; 9 bases line up with TRBD1. The trim removed 2 bases at V and 8 bases at J, leaving 4 bases unmatched. CDR3 length equals 15 residues. Germline V gene lookup returns CDR1 SGHTA and CDR2 FQGNSA. The CDR3 sequence is CASSLMGTGYSPLHF. In DNA, the CDR3 is TGTGCCAGCAGCTTAATGGGGACAGGGTATTCACCCCTCCACTTT. Full variable domain (rest looked up from reference TRBV7-2 and TRBJ1-6): GAGVSQSPSNKVTEKGKDVELRCDPISGHTALYWYRQSLGQGLEFLIYFQGNSAPDKSGLPSDRFSAERTGGSVSTLTIQRTQQEDSAVYLCASSLMGTGYSPLHFGNGTRLTVT.

The chain has TRBV10-3 and TRBJ2-3, with TRBD2 as a possible D gene (6 bases). The CDR3 runs to 14 residues. Trimming removed 6 bases from V and 6 bases from J, with 16 bases in between. Germline CDR1 is ENHRY and CDR2 is SYGVKD. Here the CDR3 DNA reads TGTGCCATCAGGGTTGGAGGGCCAGTGGATACGCAGTATTTT. Translation gives CAIRVGGPVDTQYF.

The J gene is TRBJ2-7, the V gene TRBV6-1; 7 positions agree with TRBD1. J gave up 0 bases and V 2 bases, and 7 bases lay outside the gene matches. The CDR3 sequence is 16 residues long. Per germline, CDR1 MNHNS and CDR2 SASEGT. The CDR3 DNA reads as TGTGCCAGCAGTGAAAGTCGGGACAGATACTCCTACGAGCAGTACTTC. Amino acids: CASSESRDRYSYEQYF.

The DNA of the CDR3 is TGCGCCAGCAGTGATGCCCAGGGGGCAACTAATGAAAAACTGTTTTTT. It codes for CASSDAQGATNEKLFF. The rearrangement uses TRBV10-2 and TRBJ1-4, with TRBD1 matching 7 bases. Germline values: CDR1 WSHSY, CDR2 SAAADI. The CDR3 extends over 16 amino acids. J gave up 0 bases and V 3 bases, and 4 bases lay outside the gene matches.

CDR3 coding DNA: TGTGCCACCAGCAGAGATACTTCCGGCACTAGCCGCCTCTACGAGCAGTACTTC. It yields the protein CATSRDTSGTSRLYEQYF. The genes are TRBV15 and TRBJ2-7, with D possibly being TRBD2 (6 bases). V gave up 0 bases and J gave up 3 bases, with 21 bases separating them. Looked up from germline, CDR1 is LNHNV and CDR2 is YYDKDF (reference sequence). This CDR3 spans 18 amino acids.

The genes are TRBV28 and TRBJ1-1; D is ambiguous. This CDR3 is built from 12 residues. Deletions cut 11 bases from V and 5 bases from J, with 15 bases between. Per the germline V gene, CDR1 is MDHEN and CDR2 is SYDVKM. CDR3 in DNA: TGTGCCGGAGGACGAGTAGGGACTGAAGCTTTCTTT. It yields the protein CAGGRVGTEAFF.

This sequence joins TRBV6-1 and TRBJ1-1, with no clear D. The CDR3 length is 14 residues. Germline V gene sequence: CDR1 MNHNS, CDR2 SASEGT. V was trimmed by 2 bases and J by 0 bases, leaving 7 bases between them. The DNA of the CDR3 is TGTGCCAGCAGTGAACCGGGAATGAACACTGAAGCTTTCTTT. Its protein is CASSEPGMNTEAFF.

This chain uses TRBV9 with TRBJ2-5; D not resolved. This CDR3 has 12 residues. Trimming removed 5 bases from V and 4 bases from J, with 9 bases in between. CDR1 and CDR2 (germline): SGDLS, YYNGEE. CDR3 bases: TGTGCCAGCAGTCTCTATGGAGAGACCCAGTACTTC. This sequence encodes CASSLYGETQYF. Together with reference TRBV9 and TRBJ2-5, the CDR3 gives the full variable domain: DSGVTQTPKHLITATGQRVTLRCSPRSGDLSVYWYQQSLDQGLQFLIQYYNGEERAKGNILERFSAQQFPDLHSELNLSSLELGDSALYFCASSLYGETQYFGPGTRLLVL.

The chain uses TRBV6-6 and TRBJ2-1; D unresolved. Trimming took off 4 bases at V and 6 bases at J, with 13 bases between the two ends. Germline values: CDR1 MNHNY, CDR2 SVGAGI (reference sequence). The CDR3 sequence is 14 residues long. The CDR3 spells CASSSARSLNEQFF. CDR3 DNA sequence: TGTGCCAGCAGTTCGGCGCGGAGCCTCAATGAGCAGTTCTTC.

The chain is built from TRBV9 and TRBJ1-1; D remains ambiguous. Per the germline V gene, CDR1 is SGDLS and CDR2 is YYNGEE. There are 15 residues in the CDR3. The V and J ends lost 0 bases and 3 bases respectively, with 12 bases between them. The CDR3 region has the DNA TGTGCCAGCAGCGTAGTCCCAGGTGATGACACTGAAGCTTTCTTT. Its protein is CASSVVPGDDTEAFF.

The genes are TRBV6-5 and TRBJ2-7, with D maybe TRBD2 (6 bases). The germline CDR1 and CDR2 sequences are MNHEY and SVGAGI. V was pared by 2 bases and J by 3 bases, with 8 bases between. The CDR3 is 13 residues long. The CDR3 nucleotides are TGTGCCAGCAGTTACGGGCGGGGCTACGAGCAGTACTTC. Residues: CASSYGRGYEQYF.

The rearrangement links TRBV18 to TRBJ2-7; TRBD1 agrees at 8 bases. CDR1 is KGHSH and CDR2 is LQKENI in the germline V gene. There are 17 residues in the CDR3. Trimming at V came to 3 bases and at J to 2 bases, leaving 12 bases not matched to a gene. DNA for the CDR3: TGTGCCAGCTCACCGGCCGACAGGGGCGCCATCCCCTACGAGCAGTACTTC. Protein: CASSPADRGAIPYEQYF.

The J gene is TRBJ2-7, the V gene TRBV7-2; tentatively, D is TRBD1 or TRBD2 (5 bases each). This CDR3 is 14 amino acids long. The germline V gene encodes CDR1 SGHTA and CDR2 FQGNSA. V lost 2 bases to trimming and J lost 5 bases, with 13 bases between them. The DNA for the CDR3 is TGTGCCAGCAGCTTATCGGGACCAGGCAACGAGCAGTACTTC. Translating gives CASSLSGPGNEQYF.

V usage is TRBV2 and J usage is TRBJ2-1, with TRBD2 identical over 10 bases. The CDR3 covers 16 residues. V trimming: 4 bases; J trimming: 5 bases; junction bases outside the gene matches: 8. Germline V gene data show CDR1 as SNHLY and CDR2 as FYNNEI. In DNA, the CDR3 is TGTGCCAGCAGTGTTATGGAAGCGGGGGGGAACAATGAGCAGTTCTTC. This sequence encodes CASSVMEAGGNNEQFF.

The chain combines TRBV5-1 with TRBJ2-1, with D unresolved. In germline, CDR1 is SGHRS, CDR2 YFSETQ. This CDR3 has 15 residues. V lost 6 bases and J lost 0, with 13 bases in between. The CDR3 is CASTMDGGSYNEQFF. CDR3 bases: TGCGCCAGCACCATGGACGGTGGCTCCTACAATGAGCAGTTCTTC.

The chain has TRBV29-1 and TRBJ2-5, with TRBD2 identical over 10 bases. This CDR3 spans 15 amino acids. V shed 0 bases, J shed 5 bases, and the junction held 6 bases outside the gene matches. CDR1 SQVTM and CDR2 ANQGSEA come from the germline V gene. As DNA, the CDR3 is TGCAGCGTTGAAGAGAGTCCTAGCGGGGGTGAGACCCAGTACTTC. It specifies CSVEESPSGGETQYF.

The chain links TRBV7-9 to TRBJ2-7; TRBD1 matches 9 bases. The CDR3 has 17 amino acids. Germline V lookup: CDR1 SEHNR, CDR2 FQNEAQ (reference sequence). The ends lost 1 base at V and 6 bases at J; junction bases unmatched: 13. The CDR3 DNA follows: TGTGCCAGCAGCTTAGGGACGCGAATCGGGGGACAGGGCGAGCAGTACTTC. Its translation: CASSLGTRIGGQGEQYF.